This T cell receptor (beta chain) was recovered during a study of OX40 agonist ivuxolimab in advanced cancers. In the study overall: Of the participants, 40% had some prior anti-PD-1, anti-PD-L1 or anti-CTLA-4 therapy, which was allowed.

Worth noting for this clone: Its antigen is still unknown.

Any history of autoimmune disease or systemic immunosuppression disqualified patients. Study-wide findings and caveats: Some nonresponders likewise displayed low normalized T-cell clonal expansion.

Libraries were prepared by immunoSEQ multiplex PCR; TCRdb keeps only in-frame clonotypes and omits some of them. The sample lists about 63,000 clones; 89% were seen once. Sequences were derived from CD4+ or CD8+ T cells sorted from blood, sampled in a trial of the OX40 agonist ivuxolimab. This TCR came from an adult with an advanced solid tumor such as melanoma, head and neck, liver or kidney cancer.

The CDR3, as DNA: TGTGCCAGCAGGATAGCGGGAGCAGGTAATGAGCAGTTCTTC. Protein: CASRIAGAGNEQFF. This chain uses TRBV28 with TRBJ2-1, with TRBD2 identical over 9 bases. Germline V gene lookup returns CDR1 MDHEN and CDR2 SYDVKM. This CDR3 has 14 amino acids. V was pared by 6 bases and J by 7 bases, with 7 bases of the junction left unmatched.